The present TCR beta chain was sequenced within a study of cytomegalovirus exposure and HLA in healthy donors. Broader study findings: The study recorded 150 to 200 TCR beta chains that were cytomegalovirus-associated. Association of 15,000 to 20,000 TCR beta sequences with HLA alleles was found at 0.05 false discovery rate in a later analysis. The majority of TCR sequences were rare, yet some public TCRs appeared in many donors.

With regard to this clone: Its target is unknown. The germline gene is not matched at one end of the junction; a read error may be the cause.

The PCR made use of 60 Vbeta and 13 Jbeta primers. Here immunoSEQ multiplex PCR was the method, and the copy in TCRdb shows in-frame clones only, minus some. This table has tens of thousands of clones, around four fifths appearing once. This CDR3 spans 16 amino acids. Germline CDR1 reads SQVTM; CDR2 reads ANQGSEA. V usage is TRBV29-1 and J usage is TRBJ2-6, with TRBD1 matching 7 bases. The receptor's source is a man aged 45-65 years in good health and CMV-seropositive. The source material was PBMCs. Here the CDR3 reads CSAGQATLSGANGLTF. In DNA, the CDR3 is TGCAGCGCTGGACAGGCGACCCTCTCTGGGGCCAACGGCCTGACTTTC.